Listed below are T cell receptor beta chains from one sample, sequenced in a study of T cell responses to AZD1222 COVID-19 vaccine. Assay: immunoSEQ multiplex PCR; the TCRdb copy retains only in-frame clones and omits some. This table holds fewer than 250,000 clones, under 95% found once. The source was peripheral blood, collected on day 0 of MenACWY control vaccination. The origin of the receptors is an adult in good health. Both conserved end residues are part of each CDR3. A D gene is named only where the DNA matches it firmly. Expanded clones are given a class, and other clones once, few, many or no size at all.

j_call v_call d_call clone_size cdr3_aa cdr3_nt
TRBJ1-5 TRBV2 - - CASSAENQPQHF TGTGCCAGCAGTGCCGAGAATCAGCCCCAGCATTTT
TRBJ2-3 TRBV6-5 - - CASSLSFSTDTQYF TGTGCCAGCAGTCTGAGTTTTAGCACAGATACGCAGTATTTT
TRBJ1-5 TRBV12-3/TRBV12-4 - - CASSLGNQPQHF TGTGCCAGCAGTTTGGGTAATCAGCCCCAGCATTTT
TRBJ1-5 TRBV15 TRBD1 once CATSRGTGSGQPQHF TGTGCCACCAGCAGGGGGACAGGGTCGGGGCAGCCCCAGCATTTT
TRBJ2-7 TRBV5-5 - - CASSPSDSTSYEQYF TGTGCCAGCAGCCCGTCGGACAGCACCAGTTACGAGCAGTACTTC
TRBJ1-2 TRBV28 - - CASSLGPGQIFIGYTF TGTGCCAGCAGTTTGGGACCTGGACAGATTTTTATCGGCTACACCTTC
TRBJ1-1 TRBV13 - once CASSFIRDTEAFF TGTGCCAGCAGCTTTATTCGGGACACTGAAGCTTTCTTT
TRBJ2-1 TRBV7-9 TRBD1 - CASSTPGDRGFSSYNEQFF TGTGCCAGCAGCACCCCCGGGGACAGGGGGTTCAGCTCCTACAATGAGCAGTTCTTC
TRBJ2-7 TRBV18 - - CASSPSAISYEQYF TGTGCCAGCTCACCTTCCGCGATCTCCTACGAGCAGTACTTC
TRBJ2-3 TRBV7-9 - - CASSSVPADTQYF TGTGCCAGCAGCTCAGTCCCCGCAGATACGCAGTATTTT
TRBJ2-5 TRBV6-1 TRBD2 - CASSEYIGERGWETQYF TGTGCCAGCAGTGAATACATAGGGGAGCGGGGATGGGAGACCCAGTACTTC
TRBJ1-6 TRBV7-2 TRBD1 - CASSPGTGYNSPLHF TGTGCCAGCAGCCCCGGGACAGGTTATAATTCACCCCTCCACTTT
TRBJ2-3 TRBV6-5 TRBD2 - CASSYSSGGGRDTQYF TGTGCCAGCAGTTACTCTAGCGGGGGCGGGCGGGATACGCAGTATTTT
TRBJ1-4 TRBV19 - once CASSTPSQGILEKLFF TGTGCCAGTAGTACCCCCTCGCAGGGTATTTTGGAAAAACTGTTTTTT
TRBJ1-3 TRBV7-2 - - CASRAGGNTIYF TGTGCCAGCAGAGCTGGAGGAAACACCATATATTTT
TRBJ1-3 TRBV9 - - CASSGGALSSGNTIYF TGTGCCAGCAGCGGGGGGGCTCTAAGCTCTGGAAACACCATATATTTT
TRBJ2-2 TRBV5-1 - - CASTVNTGELFF TGCGCCAGTACAGTGAACACCGGGGAGCTGTTTTTT
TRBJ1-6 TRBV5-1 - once CASSRNNSPLHF TGCGCCAGCAGTCGAAATAATTCACCCCTCCACTTT
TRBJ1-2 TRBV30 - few CAWSRDHYGYTF TGTGCCTGGAGTCGGGACCACTATGGCTACACCTTC
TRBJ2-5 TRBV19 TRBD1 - CASSLTHRGRETQYF TGTGCCAGTAGTTTAACTCACAGGGGGCGGGAGACCCAGTACTTC
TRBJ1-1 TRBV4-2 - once CASSPQSGLNTEAFF TGTGCCAGCAGCCCGCAATCAGGGTTGAACACTGAAGCTTTCTTT
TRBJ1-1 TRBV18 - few CASSVGTASNTEAFF TGTGCCAGCTCGGTGGGGACGGCAAGTAACACTGAAGCTTTCTTT
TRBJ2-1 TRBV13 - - CASSHGRLYNEQFF TGTGCCAGCAGTCACGGGCGTCTCTACAATGAGCAGTTCTTC
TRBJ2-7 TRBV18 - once CASSPRVGGEQYF TGTGCCAGCTCACCGCGGGTGGGTGGCGAGCAGTACTTC
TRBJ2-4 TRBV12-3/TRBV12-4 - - CASSLEGVYIQYF TGTGCCAGCAGTTTAGAAGGAGTATACATTCAGTACTTC